The present T cell receptor beta chain was sequenced within a study of shared clonotypes between healthy human individuals. At deep level, the assay was performed. Some clones are missing from TCRdb's copy, which holds only in-frame ones; the method was immunoSEQ multiplex PCR. The sample lists some 650,000 clones, around 97% occurring once. Germline loops: CDR1 SGHRS, CDR2 YFSETQ. V shed 4 bases and J shed 0 bases, with 10 bases lying between them. This CDR3 contains 14 residues. The study enrolled healthy HIV-negative adults without recent acute infections or vaccinations as donors. The sequencing sample was made of naive CD4+ T cells sorted from blood. This sample's subset: CD45RA+ positively selected. The clonotype comes from a woman in her 30s in good health. This chain connects TRBV5-1 to TRBJ1-1; D is unclear. CDR3 loop: CASSRWTLNTEAFF. In nucleotides, the CDR3 is TGCGCCAGCAGCCGGTGGACTTTGAACACTGAAGCTTTCTTT. Complete variable domain (other parts from reference TRBV5-1 and TRBJ1-1): KAGVTQTPRYLIKTRGQQVTLSCSPISGHRSVSWYQQTPGQGLQFLFEYFSETQRNKGNFPGRFSGRQFSNSRSEMNVSTLELGDSALYLCASSRWTLNTEAFFGQGTRLTVV.